Here is one T cell receptor (beta chain) with its context. The target antigen is unknown. The data were obtained in a study of PD-1 blockade in classical Hodgkin lymphoma. Time point denoted: cycle 4 day 1 (C4D1), after about 6 weeks of nivolumab. Relapse after autologous stem cell transplantation occurred in every patient, and brentuximab vedotin exposure varied. Investigators isolated CD4+ T cells from thawed PBMCs through magnetic negative selection. Germline-derived CDR1 and CDR2 are LNHNV and YYDKDF (reference sequence). Deletions cut 2 bases from V and 2 bases from J, with 13 bases between. This CDR3 spans 15 amino acids. Study-level points and caveats: Unlike CD8+ TCR diversity, which did not rise significantly by C4D1, CD4+ TCR diversity did. It was reported that newly diagnosed patients had less baseline TCR diversity than healthy donors. Nivolumab initiated under 1 year post-ASCT led to patient exclusion. The causes of the repertoire differences, possibly disease activity or prior therapy, remain undefined.

Sequencing was performed with immunoSEQ multiplex PCR; in TCRdb, only in-frame clones are kept and a portion is missing. The table includes some 30,000 clones, around nine tenths detected once. The sequencing used CD4+ T cells from blood, collected before the fourth cycle of nivolumab. The receptor was isolated from a human donor with classical Hodgkin lymphoma. The chain carries TRBV15 and TRBJ2-7, with TRBD1 as a possible D gene (6 bases). The CDR3 bases are TGTGCCACCAGCAGACCCGGACAGAGCACCTACGAGCAGTACTTC. This translates into CATSRPGQSTYEQYF.